This T cell receptor beta chain came from a study of CD8+ T cells in alopecia areata. In its sample, this clone was seen a few times. Its cognate antigen is unknown. The CDR3 is 15 amino acids. V was shortened by 0 bases and J by 0 bases, with 9 bases between the two germline ends. In germline, CDR1 is SGHRS, CDR2 YFSETQ. General study findings and limits: Tofacitinib significantly decreased scalp clonality and expanded CD8+ clones among top 100.

Treatment specified: oral pan-JAK inhibitor, 5-10 mg twice daily. Following extraction, RNA underwent reverse transcription to cDNA, which served as the sequencing template. TCRdb's copy holds only in-frame clones and misses some; the assay was immunoSEQ multiplex PCR. The sample records some 220,000 clones, about 57% being singletons. The specimen was CD4+ T cells sorted from blood, collected at week 4, from a patient treated with tofacitinib. This chain connects TRBV5-1 to TRBJ1-1; D gene ambiguous. This sequence was found in a human donor with alopecia areata. CDR3 residues: CASSLVGTMNTEAFF. Here the CDR3 DNA reads TGCGCCAGCAGCTTGGTCGGCACTATGAACACTGAAGCTTTCTTT.